This TCR beta chain was obtained from a study of shared clonotypes between healthy human individuals. Sequenced by immunoSEQ multiplex PCR; TCRdb stores in-frame clones only, minus some. The sample shows millions of clones, 95% of them seen only once. CDR1 is ENHRY and CDR2 is SYGVKD in the germline V gene. The V gene lost 3 bases and the J gene lost 4 bases, with 10 bases spanning the gap. The CDR3 is 13 residues long. Material for sequencing was naive CD4+ T cells sorted from blood. Indicated subset: CD45RA+ positively selected. The origin of this receptor is a man aged 18 to 30 in good health. V and J are TRBV10-3 and TRBJ2-7; D is ambiguous. CDR3 protein: CAISESEVYEQYF. The CDR3 DNA is TGTGCCATCAGTGAATCCGAGGTATACGAGCAGTACTTC.